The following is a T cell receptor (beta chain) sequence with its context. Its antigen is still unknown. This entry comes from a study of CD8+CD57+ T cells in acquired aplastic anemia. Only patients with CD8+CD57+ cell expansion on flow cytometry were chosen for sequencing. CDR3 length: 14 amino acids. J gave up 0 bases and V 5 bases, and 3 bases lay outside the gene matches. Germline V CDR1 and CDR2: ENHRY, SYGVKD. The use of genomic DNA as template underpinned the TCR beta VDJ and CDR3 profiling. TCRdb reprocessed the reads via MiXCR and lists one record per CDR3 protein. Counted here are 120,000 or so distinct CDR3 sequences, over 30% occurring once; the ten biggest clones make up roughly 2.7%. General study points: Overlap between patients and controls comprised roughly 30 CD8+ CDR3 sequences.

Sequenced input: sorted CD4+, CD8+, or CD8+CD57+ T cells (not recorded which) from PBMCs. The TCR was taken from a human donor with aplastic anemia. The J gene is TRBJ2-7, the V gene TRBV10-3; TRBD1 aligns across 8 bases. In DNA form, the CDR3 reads TGTGCCATCAGTAGAGGACAGGGCTCCTACGAGCAGTACTTC. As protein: CAISRGQGSYEQYF.